These T cell receptor beta chains were read from a single sample in a study of shared clonotypes between healthy human individuals. The data were produced by immunoSEQ multiplex PCR, yet TCRdb's version contains in-frame clones alone and is incomplete. The data show almost 700,000 clones, 92% seen once. The sample comprised naive CD8+ T cells sorted from blood. All receptors derive from a man under 40 in good health. Each CDR3 is given with its conserved first and last residue. The D gene is left open where the match is weak. Not all rows give a size; the values are once, few, many and, for expanded clones, a class.

>TRBV5-8|TRBJ1-6|-|-
CASSLAGQNNSPLHF
TGTGCCAGCAGCCTGGCGGGACAAAATAATTCACCCCTCCACTTT
>TRBV7-2|TRBJ1-5|-|-
CASSLNSNQPQHF
TGTGCCAGCAGCTTGAACAGCAATCAGCCCCAGCATTTT
>TRBV5-1|TRBJ2-3|TRBD2|once
CASSFTLAGVTDTQYF
TGCGCCAGCAGCTTTACCCTGGCGGGAGTTACAGATACGCAGTATTTT
>TRBV7-9|TRBJ1-2|TRBD1|-
CASSASDRDYGYTF
TGTGCCAGCAGCGCCTCCGACAGGGACTATGGCTACACCTTC
>TRBV5-1|TRBJ2-5|TRBD2|-
CASSPPTSGDLIKTQYF
TGCGCCAGCAGCCCCCCCACTAGCGGAGATCTCATTAAGACCCAGTACTTC
>TRBV4-1|TRBJ2-5|-|-
CASSQEHTQETQYF
TGCGCCAGCAGCCAAGAGCACACCCAAGAGACCCAGTACTTC
>TRBV5-4|TRBJ2-3|TRBD2|-
CASRGAGAPLSDTQYF
TGTGCCAGCAGAGGAGCGGGAGCCCCTTTGTCAGATACGCAGTATTTT
>TRBV7-9|TRBJ2-7|-|-
CASSYQGGGYEQYF
TGTGCCAGCAGCTACCAGGGTGGAGGGTACGAGCAGTACTTC
>TRBV27|TRBJ2-7|-|-
CASSSPRWPNEQYF
TGTGCCAGCAGTTCCCCGAGGTGGCCCAACGAGCAGTACTTC
>TRBV30|TRBJ1-5|-|few
CAYDQTETNQPQHF
TGTGCCTACGACCAAACAGAAACGAATCAGCCCCAGCATTTT
>TRBV27|TRBJ2-1|TRBD2|-
CASGPGLAGGGRIHEQFF
TGTGCCAGCGGCCCGGGACTAGCGGGAGGGGGTAGGATTCATGAGCAGTTCTTC
>TRBV9|TRBJ2-3|-|-
CASSVGFSGSTDTQYF
TGTGCCAGCAGCGTAGGTTTTAGCGGAAGCACAGATACGCAGTATTTT
>TRBV7-2|TRBJ2-1|-|-
CASSFTRGLGSYNEQFF
TGTGCCAGCAGCTTTACCAGGGGACTTGGGTCCTACAATGAGCAGTTCTTC
>TRBV5-4|TRBJ2-1|-|-
CASSLEGRGSRHNEQFF
TGTGCCAGCAGCTTGGAGGGTCGGGGCTCAAGGCACAATGAGCAGTTCTTC
>TRBV7-9|TRBJ2-5|TRBD2|-
CAILRPLAGGWETQYF
TGTGCCATCCTCCGCCCACTAGCGGGAGGATGGGAGACCCAGTACTTC
>TRBV28|TRBJ2-1|TRBD2|-
CASSSSGLAGSNNEQFF
TGTGCCAGCAGTTCCTCAGGACTAGCGGGATCCAACAATGAGCAGTTCTTC
>TRBV19|TRBJ2-7|TRBD1|-
CASSRDRGGPLSYEQYF
TGTGCCAGTAGCCGGGACAGGGGCGGCCCGTTATCCTACGAGCAGTACTTC
>TRBV13|TRBJ2-7|TRBD1|-
CASSIAGTGFYEQYF
TGTGCCAGCAGCATCGCCGGGACAGGGTTCTACGAGCAGTACTTC
>TRBV4-1|TRBJ2-7|-|-
CASSDSRSGEQYF
TGCGCCAGCAGCGACAGCCGGTCTGGCGAGCAGTACTTC
>TRBV7-9|TRBJ2-7|-|-
CASSSSLLSYEQYF
TGTGCCAGCAGTTCCAGCCTCCTCTCCTACGAGCAGTACTTC
>TRBV6-1|TRBJ2-3|TRBD1|-
CASRDGTASTDTQYF
TGTGCCAGCAGGGACGGGACAGCTAGCACAGATACGCAGTATTTT
>TRBV7-9|TRBJ2-3|-|-
CASSPTAPASTDTQYF
TGTGCCAGCAGCCCCACGGCACCAGCTAGCACAGATACGCAGTATTTT
>TRBV7-8|TRBJ1-1|TRBD1|-
CASSTIQGAFMNTEAFF
TGTGCCAGCAGCACTATCCAGGGGGCGTTCATGAACACTGAAGCTTTCTTT
>TRBV28|TRBJ2-7|-|-
CASSPIYGGSRYEQYF
TGTGCCAGCAGTCCTATCTACGGGGGCTCTCGCTACGAGCAGTACTTC
>TRBV19|TRBJ2-5|-|-
CASSIRVGETQYF
TGTGCCAGTAGTATTCGGGTTGGGGAGACCCAGTACTTC
>TRBV19|TRBJ1-2|-|-
CASSISGQIYGYTF
TGTGCCAGTAGTATTAGTGGACAGATCTATGGCTACACCTTC
>TRBV19|TRBJ1-1|-|-
CASSMGLSEAFF
TGTGCCAGTAGTATGGGGTTATCCGAAGCTTTCTTT
>TRBV6-9|TRBJ1-5|TRBD1|-
CASSYFSRDRAAHLSQPQHF
TGTGCCAGCAGTTATTTTAGCCGGGACAGGGCCGCGCACCTAAGTCAGCCCCAGCATTTT
>TRBV15|TRBJ2-7|TRBD2|-
CATSPSGSSYEQYF
TGTGCCACCTCTCCTAGCGGGAGCTCCTACGAGCAGTACTTC
>TRBV30|TRBJ2-1|-|-
CAWSVRRGDEQFF
TGTGCCTGGAGTGTACGCCGAGGGGATGAGCAGTTCTTC
>TRBV7-8|TRBJ2-7|-|-
CASSLTLGEREQYF
TGTGCCAGCAGCCTCACCCTGGGGGAGCGTGAGCAGTACTTC
>TRBV6-1|TRBJ2-7|TRBD2|-
CASSSGTGGPYEQYF
TGTGCCAGCAGTAGTGGGACGGGAGGGCCCTACGAGCAGTACTTC
>TRBV5-4|TRBJ2-2|TRBD1|-
CASSLPGQGAVPNTGELFF
TGTGCCAGCAGCCTCCCAGGACAGGGGGCGGTCCCGAACACCGGGGAGCTGTTTTTT
>TRBV9|TRBJ2-1|TRBD1|-
CASSVQGTGKNNEQFF
TGTGCCAGCAGCGTACAAGGGACAGGGAAGAACAATGAGCAGTTCTTC
>TRBV4-3|TRBJ1-2|-|-
CASSLNPGGNYGYTF
TGCGCCAGCAGCCTCAACCCCGGCGGTAACTATGGCTACACCTTC
>TRBV29-1|TRBJ2-5|TRBD1|-
CSVDDRGMSETQYF
TGCAGCGTTGACGACAGGGGGATGTCAGAGACCCAGTACTTC
>TRBV19|TRBJ1-1|-|-
CASSHPNTEAFF
TGTGCCAGTAGTCACCCGAACACTGAAGCTTTCTTT
>TRBV5-4|TRBJ2-5|TRBD1|-
CASSLDIQGEIQYF
TGTGCCAGCAGCTTGGACATTCAGGGGGAGATCCAGTACTTC
>TRBV5-1|TRBJ2-7|TRBD2|-
CASSLVASGSYEQYF
TGCGCCAGCAGCTTGGTCGCTAGCGGTTCCTACGAGCAGTACTTC
>TRBV9|TRBJ2-7|-|-
CASSVGAGVTYEQYF
TGTGCCAGCAGCGTAGGAGCGGGCGTTACCTACGAGCAGTACTTC
>TRBV7-9|TRBJ2-3|-|-
CASSPPPAADTDTQYF
TGTGCCAGCAGTCCTCCCCCAGCGGCAGACACAGATACGCAGTATTTT
>TRBV25-1|TRBJ1-5|-|-
CASEDGKGWSNQPQHF
TGTGCCAGCGAGGACGGGAAGGGTTGGAGCAATCAGCCCCAGCATTTT
>TRBV7-8|TRBJ2-1|TRBD2|-
CASSPRLAGGSYNEQFF
TGTGCCAGCAGCCCACGACTAGCGGGTGGCTCCTACAATGAGCAGTTCTTC
>TRBV5-4|TRBJ2-1|TRBD1|-
CASSSTGGGWNEQFF
TGTGCCAGCAGCTCGACAGGGGGCGGTTGGAATGAGCAGTTCTTC
>TRBV29-1|TRBJ2-1|-|-
CSVTGTSSQGSYNEQFF
TGCAGCGTAACCGGGACTTCCTCACAGGGGAGTTACAATGAGCAGTTCTTC
>TRBV14|TRBJ2-3|TRBD2|-
CASSSTAGGSNTQYF
TGTGCCAGCAGCTCAACGGCGGGAGGGTCAAATACGCAGTATTTT
>TRBV7-3|TRBJ2-1|TRBD2|-
CASSFEGSGTGNEQFF
TGTGCCAGCAGCTTCGAAGGTAGCGGGACTGGGAATGAGCAGTTCTTC
>TRBV6-1|TRBJ1-5|-|few
CASSEDNQPQHF
TGTGCCAGCAGTGAAGATAATCAGCCCCAGCATTTT
>TRBV9|TRBJ2-3|TRBD2|-
CASTTDDLAGDTQYF
TGTGCCAGCACCACCGACGACCTAGCGGGAGATACGCAGTATTTT
>TRBV28|TRBJ2-7|-|-
CASTRGIRGRRGEQYF
TGTGCCAGCACCCGGGGAATCAGGGGCCGCAGGGGCGAGCAGTACTTC
>TRBV5-1|TRBJ2-7|-|-
CASSLYYEQYF
TGCGCCAGCAGCTTATACTACGAGCAGTACTTC
>TRBV6-4|TRBJ2-3|TRBD2|-
CASSEGLAGPTDTQYF
TGTGCCAGCAGTGAGGGTTTAGCGGGACCGACAGATACGCAGTATTTT
>TRBV27|TRBJ1-1|TRBD1|-
CASSLATGGNTEAFF
TGTGCCAGCAGTTTAGCGACAGGGGGGAACACTGAAGCTTTCTTT